Sequencing of this T cell receptor beta chain was carried out in a study of blood T cell repertoires in COVID-19. Study as a whole: Specimens from acute and convalescent COVID-19 originated in the United States, Italy and Spain. Sample material is recorded as cDNA or gDNA derived from T cells, B-cell-depleted T cells, or PBMCs.

Using immunoSEQ multiplex PCR, the repertoire was profiled, and TCRdb retains in-frame clones only, with some absent. The table lists about 290,000 clones, around 81% of them singletons, with 4.1% in the top ten. The specimen sequenced was peripheral blood. This sequence was found in a woman aged 45 to 65 with active or convalescent COVID-19.

CDR3 in amino acids: CASSLYTRTNRNQYF. CDR3 nucleotide sequence: TGTGCCAGCAGTTTATATACAAGGACAAATCGAAACCAGTACTTC. This chain joins TRBV28 and TRBJ2-5; TRBD1 might be the D (5 bases). The V gene's germline CDR1 is MDHEN and CDR2 SYDVKM. V shed 1 base and J shed 10 bases, with 19 bases lying between them. The CDR3 runs to 15 residues.